The rows below give T cell receptor beta chains drawn from one sample of a study of PD-L1 blockade in urothelial cancer. Profiling relied on immunoSEQ multiplex PCR, and the TCRdb table lists in-frame clones only, not all of them. The sample comprises under 70,000 clones, over 75% of which are singletons, and less than 20% rests with the top ten. The source was PBMCs, collected around atezolizumab (anti-PD-L1) treatment. These TCRs come from a man between 65 and 85 years old with urothelial cancer. CDR3s include the opening cysteine and the closing phenylalanine or tryptophan. A D gene is named only where the DNA matches it firmly.

TRBD1,TRBV11-2,TRBJ1-2,TGTGCCAGCAGCGTCCTCAGTGGGACAGGGCTGGGGTACACCTTC,CASSVLSGTGLGYTF
TRBD2,TRBV5-1,TRBJ2-7,TGCGCCAGCAGCTCGGGGTCCGCCGGGACTAGCGGCTACGAGCAGTACTTC,CASSSGSAGTSGYEQYF
.,TRBV7-2,TRBJ2-7,TGTGCCAGCAGCTTAGGGACACCAGGCGCCGAGCAGTACTTC,CASSLGTPGAEQYF
.,TRBV2,TRBJ2-5,TGTGCCAGCAGCTATTCCCAAGAGACCCAGTACTTC,CASSYSQETQYF
.,TRBV4-1,TRBJ1-5,TGCGCCAGCAGCCAAGAGGGGGGGGCCCAGGGGCCCCAGCATTTT,CASSQEGGAQGPQHF
.,TRBV9,TRBJ2-7,TGTGCCAGCAATCCGGCGGGAAGTAAGTACGAGCAGTACTTC,CASNPAGSKYEQYF
TRBD2,TRBV5-6,TRBJ2-2,TGTGCCAGCAGCCCGCGGACTAGGACCGGGGAGCTGTTTTTT,CASSPRTRTGELFF
.,TRBV28,TRBJ1-1,TGTGCCAGCAGCTCCCTCCCGGGCACTGAAGCTTTCTTT,CASSSLPGTEAFF
TRBD1,TRBV5-1,TRBJ1-4,TGCGCCAGCAGCGAACAGGGGCCGGATGAAAAACTGTTTTTT,CASSEQGPDEKLFF
.,TRBV5-1,TRBJ1-3,TGCGCCAGCAGCCCCCAAGGGGGTTCTGGAAACACCATATATTTT,CASSPQGGSGNTIYF